These T cell receptor beta chains were read from a single sample in a study of human CD8 memory T cell subsets. TCRdb processed the 5' RACE reads again and assigns one entry to each CDR3 protein, with no DNA. Listed are thousands of distinct CDR3 sequences; approximately 20% falls within the top ten. The sequenced sample was CD8+ stem-like memory T cells (TSCM and TCM) sorted from PBMCs. The receptors shown here come from a human donor in good health. Both conserved end residues are part of each CDR3. For some rows the clone size is stated as once, few or many, or as a class when expanded; others skip it.

j_call v_call clone_size cdr3_aa
TRBJ2-7 TRBV2 . CASSDGGLSYEQYF
TRBJ2-7 TRBV2 . CASSVGAEQYF
TRBJ2-3 TRBV7-2 . CASSFWGRLTDTQYF
TRBJ2-7 TRBV5-6 . CASSLIGFEQYF
TRBJ2-7 TRBV5-4 . CASSVRGRSYEQYF
TRBJ1-1 TRBV19 . CASSMGQAEAFF
TRBJ2-3 TRBV11-2 . CASSLRQNTDTQYF
TRBJ1-6 TRBV5-5 medium-sized CASSFGTGPSPLHF
TRBJ2-3 TRBV7-6 . CASSLMTSGMGDTQYF
TRBJ2-5 TRBV5-5 . CASSPPTGKGQTQYF
TRBJ2-7 TRBV5-1 . CASSLWGESSYEQYF
TRBJ2-7 TRBV5-5 . CASSYRQRPYEQYF
TRBJ2-3 TRBV29-1 . CSVEGTSGNPDTQYF
TRBJ2-7 TRBV7-9 . CASSRDRGLGEQYF
TRBJ2-7 TRBV6-5 medium-sized CASSYSSIGGEQYF
TRBJ2-7 TRBV2 . CASSASGELLSYEQYF
TRBJ2-5 TRBV20-1 . CSARGIDGGSGATQYF
TRBJ2-1 TRBV5-1 . CASSYEGGNEQFF
TRBJ2-1 TRBV7-9 . CASSFSGRRFNEQFF
TRBJ2-1 TRBV27 . CASGGLADNEQFF
TRBJ2-5 TRBV28 . CASVGVGQAVGQETQYF
TRBJ2-7 TRBV30 . CAWSVGWSYEQYF
TRBJ2-1 TRBV9 . CASSGSGYAGNEQFF
TRBJ2-7 TRBV19 . CASSIGTAYEQYF
TRBJ2-7 TRBV12-3/TRBV12-4 . CASSNPQGSEQYF
TRBJ2-2 TRBV28 . CASSRLAGDTGELFF
TRBJ1-5 TRBV7-9 medium-sized CASSPQGSSNQPQHF
TRBJ2-7 TRBV29-1 . CSVDVGTDEQYF
TRBJ2-1 TRBV9 . CASSDSDRDYNEQFF
TRBJ2-3 TRBV28 . CASRGQGSTVTDTQYF
TRBJ2-3 TRBV5-1 . CASSLLAGELIDTQYF
TRBJ1-1 TRBV29-1 . CSVDLQGRGTEAFF
TRBJ1-1 TRBV6-4 . CASQPLGPGTEAFF
TRBJ1-1 TRBV7-9 medium-sized CASSSIPGSTEAFF
TRBJ2-7 TRBV6-5 . CASRQNLAGVAYEQYF
TRBJ2-5 TRBV6-2/TRBV6-3 . CASSYSNIRVRETQYF
TRBJ2-1 TRBV7-3 . CASSLMSLGEQFF
TRBJ1-3 TRBV7-6 large CASSPEGGQAVSGNTIYF
TRBJ1-1 TRBV7-9 . CASTPWGSGTEAFF
TRBJ2-5 TRBV6-5 medium-sized CASSYSKAGQETQYF
TRBJ1-2 TRBV3-1 . CASTRDRGGYTF
TRBJ2-1 TRBV19 . CASSITGGGYNEQFF
TRBJ2-5 TRBV28 . CASRSRQETQYF
TRBJ1-2 TRBV12-3/TRBV12-4 . CASSLRTGGVDGYTF
TRBJ2-2 TRBV29-1 medium-sized CSALDPGVPGELFF
TRBJ2-5 TRBV12-3/TRBV12-4 . CASSPLTGIQETQYF
TRBJ2-7 TRBV12-3/TRBV12-4 medium-sized CASGGGFEQYF
TRBJ1-1 TRBV12-3/TRBV12-4 . CASSPDRGLVNTEAFF